What follows describes a single T cell receptor beta chain. Its target antigen remains unknown. No much larger clonotype is one base removed from it; base qualities were not supplied. The sample is drawn from a study of blood T cell repertoires in COVID-19 (dated by TCRdb to the early 2020s). Turning to the overall study: The collaborator samples originated in the United States, Italy and Spain and spanned the acute and convalescent phases of COVID-19. The repertoires were released in a freely available public database meant as a resource for research on the immune response to SARS-CoV-2. The dataset comprised deeply sampled blood TCRbeta repertoires from subjects exposed to, actively infected with, or recovered from COVID-19. HLA class I and class II types, where available, came from metadata supplied by the sample provider rather than from assay-based typing. Nearly every sample came with metadata listing a de-identified subject ID, COVID-19 status, age in years and sex. The samples were drawn from the first 160 participants of the ongoing ImmuneRACE study and from roughly 1,300 subjects provided by 6 global collaborators. The material from the prospective study consisted of cDNA or gDNA derived from T cells, B-cell-depleted T cells, or PBMCs.

From its cysteine to its phenylalanine, the CDR3 spans 16 amino acids. CDR3 DNA is the only sequence kept; it has 48 bases, read in frame from the first base. Based on the germline V gene (reference sequence), the CDR1 and CDR2 sequences are LGHDT and YNNKEL. Trimmed from V: 0 bases; trimmed from J: 3 bases; junction bases lacking a gene match: 4. Collaborating institutions collected whole blood in K2EDTA tubes following their own protocols. Collaborator samples were shipped for TCRbeta analysis as frozen whole blood, isolated PBMCs, or DNA extracted from either sample type. TCRbeta CDR3 regions were amplified from genomic DNA using the immunoSEQ Assay, a bias-controlled multiplex PCR. The authors processed their data as follows. Within the assay, amplification of reference gene primers was used to estimate how many nucleated cells each sample contained. Sequence reads were collapsed and filtered to measure the absolute abundance of every unique TCRbeta CDR3 rearrangement. For each sample, productive Simpson clonality was calculated by taking the square root of Simpson's diversity index across productive rearrangements. TCRdb mirrors the immuneACCESS table, restricted to in-frame sequences. Some clones are absent from its copies; in checked studies, under half trace to an unresolved V gene, and the reason for the others is unknown. Clonal size and the V and J genes are those of that table, whereas D and trimming came from the DNA. Within this sample are about 130,000 clones, with around 78% of them counted one time only. 11% of the sample comes from the top ten.

Summary of the overall study and its limitations: The quantity of clinical and demographic metadata differed by source and by participant and was supplied without curation.

The chain links TRBV3-1 (or the pseudogene TRBV3-2) with TRBJ2-1; 8 middle bases align to TRBD2. The sequence derives from a human donor in a cohort sampled during active COVID-19. Sequencing was done on a sample of peripheral blood. The CDR3 reads as follows: CASSQDFAGGYNEQFF. The nucleotide sequence reads TGTGCCAGCAGCCAAGATTTCGCGGGGGGCTACAATGAGCAGTTCTTC.